The 11 T cell receptor beta chains given below trace back to one sample, sequenced in a study of blood T cell repertoires in COVID-19. Profiling relied on immunoSEQ multiplex PCR, and the TCRdb table lists in-frame clones only, not all of them. The data show about 290,000 clones, around 90% seen once. Sequencing used peripheral blood. These receptors all come from a woman in her thirties or forties who had recovered from COVID-19.

The chain links TRBV18 to TRBJ1-4; D perhaps matches TRBD1 (5 bases). The germline V gene has CDR1 KGHSH and CDR2 LQKENI. V dropped 2 bases and J dropped 3 bases, with 10 bases sitting between them. The CDR3 sequence is 15 residues long. CDR3 sequence reads: CASSPDSPPNEKLFF. In nucleotides, the CDR3 is TGTGCCAGCTCACCAGACAGCCCGCCTAATGAAAAACTGTTTTTT.

The rearrangement joins TRBV28 to TRBJ2-7; TRBD2 might be the D (6 bases). The V gene lost 7 bases and the J gene lost 4 bases, with 14 bases spanning the gap. CDR1 and CDR2 (germline): MDHEN, SYDVKM. This CDR3 contains 13 residues. CDR3 sequence (DNA): TGTGCCAGCAAGTCAGGCGGGGAATACGAGCAGTACTTC. Protein product: CASKSGGEYEQYF.

The V gene is TRBV28, the J gene TRBJ1-2; D gene ambiguous. This CDR3 is built from 11 residues. Trimming took 5 bases from V and 2 from J, leaving 3 bases between them. Germline CDR1 is MDHEN and CDR2 is SYDVKM. The CDR3 here is CASSRNYGYTF. The CDR3 DNA reads TGTGCCAGCAGTCGGAACTATGGCTACACCTTC.

The chain joins TRBV10-1 to TRBJ2-1; 10 bases map to TRBD2. Trimming took 1 base from V and 3 from J; bases not matched to a gene: 3. The V gene's germline CDR1 is WNHNN and CDR2 SYGVQD (reference sequence). The CDR3 covers 16 residues. The CDR3 coding sequence is TGCGCCAGCAGTGAGTTGTCTAGCGGGAGCTACAATGAGCAGTTCTTC. Translation: CASSELSSGSYNEQFF.

The table lists this clone with a few counts. This chain uses TRBV7-9 with TRBJ1-1; the match to TRBD1 covers 8 bases. The CDR3 extends over 16 amino acids. Germline V gene data show CDR1 as SEHNR and CDR2 as FQNEAQ (reference sequence). V lost 1 base and J lost 5; bases outside the gene matches: 9. The CDR3 DNA reads TGTGCCAGCAGCTTAGTCTCTCGGACAGGGCGGACTGAAGCTTTCTTT. Its protein product is CASSLVSRTGRTEAFF.

This clone was recorded only once. This chain links TRBV19 with TRBJ1-5; TRBD1 might be the D (5 bases). Trimming cost V 1 base and J 0 bases, with 28 bases left between them. The V gene's germline CDR1 is LNHDA and CDR2 SQIVND (reference sequence). CDR3 length equals 22 residues. The CDR3 bases are TGTGCCAGTAGTATAGCCCGGGGGGGTTTGGGGCAGGCGAAGTATAGCAATCAGCCCCAGCATTTT. Translating it yields CASSIARGGLGQAKYSNQPQHF. Full variable domain (missing parts from reference TRBV19 and TRBJ1-5): DGGITQSPKYLFRKEGQNVTLSCEQNLNHDAMYWYRQDPGQGLRLIYYSQIVNDFQKGDIAEGYSVSREKKESFPLTVTSAQKNPTAFYLCASSIARGGLGQAKYSNQPQHFGDGTRLSIL.

J is TRBJ2-6 and V is TRBV9; 7 bases are shared with TRBD1. The trim removed 3 bases at V and 4 bases at J, leaving 4 bases unmatched. Germline V CDR1 and CDR2: SGDLS, YYNGEE. The CDR3 contains 15 residues. The CDR3, as DNA: TGTGCCAGCAGCGGAGGGGGCACGGGGGCCAACGTCCTGACTTTC. It yields the protein CASSGGGTGANVLTF.

V usage is TRBV4-1 and J usage is TRBJ1-1, with D possibly being TRBD1 (5 bases). Trimming pared 1 base from V and 0 bases from J, leaving 15 bases between. This CDR3 is built from 17 residues. CDR1 is MGHRA, CDR2 YSYEKL, per germline. The DNA of the CDR3 is TGCGCCAGCAGCCAAGTAATGGGGACTAATATGAACACTGAAGCTTTCTTT. Protein product: CASSQVMGTNMNTEAFF.

This rearrangement joins TRBV6-5 to TRBJ1-1; D gene unclear. Germline V CDR1 and CDR2: MNHEY, SVGAGI. V lost 4 bases and J 1 base, leaving 7 bases between the germline ends. The CDR3 sequence is 13 residues long. The CDR3 nucleotides are TGTGCCAGCAGTTTACAGTGGAACACTGAAGCTTTCTTT. Its translation is CASSLQWNTEAFF.

The V and J genes are TRBV28 and TRBJ1-5; the D gene is possibly TRBD1 (6 bases). V was trimmed by 5 bases and J by 9 bases, leaving 11 bases between them. CDR1 is MDHEN and CDR2 is SYDVKM in the germline V gene. This CDR3 spans 12 amino acids. The CDR3 reads CASSGLGGPQHF. Here the CDR3 DNA reads TGTGCCAGCAGTGGCCTAGGGGGGCCCCAGCATTTT.

The CDR3 sequence is CSDRLGGANYGYTF. For the CDR3, the DNA is TGCAGCGACCGTTTGGGAGGGGCCAACTATGGCTACACCTTC. The rearrangement joins TRBV29-1 to TRBJ1-2; weak D call: TRBD1 (5 bases). In germline, CDR1 is SQVTM, CDR2 ANQGSEA. Trimming took off 7 bases at V and 2 bases at J, with 17 bases between the two ends. The CDR3 extends over 14 amino acids.